This record covers a single TCR beta chain. The record originates from a study of blood T cell repertoires in COVID-19. Study-wide background: Sites in the United States, Italy and Spain provided acute and convalescent COVID-19 samples. The analysed material was cDNA or gDNA that came from T cells, B-cell-depleted T cells, or PBMCs.

The ends were cut back, 4 bases at V and 0 bases at J, with 14 bases in the middle. There are 15 residues in the CDR3. Per the germline V gene, CDR1 is SGHRS and CDR2 is YFSETQ. Original processing methods: Amplifying reference gene primers gave estimates of nucleated cell counts. Generated by immunoSEQ multiplex PCR, the TCRdb table keeps only in-frame clones and is missing some. V, J and clone size derive from that table, while D and trimming were established from the DNA sequence. In the table there are about 220,000 clones, around 82% of which are singletons. V gene TRBV5-1 combines with J gene TRBJ2-7; D perhaps matches TRBD1 (5 bases). The sequenced sample consisted of peripheral blood. The clonotype comes from a human donor in a cohort sampled during active COVID-19. This CDR3 reads CASSPQGFASYEQYF. The CDR3 nucleotides read TGCGCCAGCAGCCCTCAGGGATTTGCCTCCTACGAGCAGTACTTC.